What follows describes a single T cell receptor beta chain. Its antigen remains unknown. The record originates from a study of cytomegalovirus exposure and HLA in healthy donors. Across the whole study: Unique TCRs from HLA-typed donors, 85 million to 100 million of them, were held in an early data release. The study's findings and limits: Listed as cytomegalovirus-associated were about 160 TCR beta chains. Among TCR beta chains of equal frequency, HLA-associated ones were more clonally expanded in a later analysis. Later on, analysis showed that most CMV-associated TCR beta chains appeared to be HLA-restricted.

The PCR used 60 Vbeta and 13 Jbeta primers. Here immunoSEQ multiplex PCR was the method, and the copy in TCRdb shows in-frame clones only, minus some. The repertoire has approximately 200,000 clones, 70% to 80% of them found once; the top ten carry less than 2%. There are 13 residues in the CDR3. With 7 bases removed from V and 0 bases from J, the gap between germline ends came to 9 bases. Germline-derived CDR1 and CDR2 are WNHNN and SYGVQD (reference sequence). This chain joins TRBV10-1 and TRBJ1-1; no reliable D call. Material for sequencing was PBMCs. The TCR comes from a man aged 30 to 45 in good health and CMV-seronegative. CDR3 in amino acids: CASMAGLNTEAFF. Here the CDR3 DNA reads TGCGCCAGCATGGCAGGTTTGAACACTGAAGCTTTCTTT.